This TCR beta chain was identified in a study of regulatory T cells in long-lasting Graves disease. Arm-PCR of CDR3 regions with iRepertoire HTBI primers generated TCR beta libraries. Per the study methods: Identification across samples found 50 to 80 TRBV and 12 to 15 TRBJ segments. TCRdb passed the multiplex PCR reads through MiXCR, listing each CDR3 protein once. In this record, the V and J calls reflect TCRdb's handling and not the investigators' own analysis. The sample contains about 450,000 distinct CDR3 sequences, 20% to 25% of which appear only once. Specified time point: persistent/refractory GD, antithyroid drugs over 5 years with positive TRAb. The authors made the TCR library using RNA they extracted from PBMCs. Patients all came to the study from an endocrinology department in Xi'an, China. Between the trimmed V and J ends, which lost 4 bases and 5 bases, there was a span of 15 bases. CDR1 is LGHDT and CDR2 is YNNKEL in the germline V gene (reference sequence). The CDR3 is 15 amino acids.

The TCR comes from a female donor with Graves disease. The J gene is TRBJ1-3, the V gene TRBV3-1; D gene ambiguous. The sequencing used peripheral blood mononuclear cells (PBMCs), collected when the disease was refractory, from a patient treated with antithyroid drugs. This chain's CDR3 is CASSPTLQSRNTIYF. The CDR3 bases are TGTGCCAGCAGCCCCACCCTGCAGTCGAGAAACACCATATATTTT. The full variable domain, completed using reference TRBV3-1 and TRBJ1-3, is DTAVSQTPKYLVTQMGNDKSIKCEQNLGHDTMYWYKQDSKKFLKIMFSYNNKELIINETVPNRFSPKSPDKAHLNLHINSLELGDSAVYFCASSPTLQSRNTIYFGEGSWLTVV.